These 2 T cell receptor beta chains share one sample of origin, sequenced in a study of OX40 agonist ivuxolimab in advanced cancers. Assay used: immunoSEQ multiplex PCR; TCRdb lists only in-frame clones, some missing. The sample consists of about 52,000 clones, roughly 91% of them appearing once. Specimen: CD4+ or CD8+ T cells sorted from blood, collected in a trial of the OX40 agonist ivuxolimab. The receptors derive from an adult with an advanced solid tumor such as melanoma, head and neck, liver or kidney cancer.

This sequence joins TRBV9 and TRBJ2-1; D gene uncertain. V lost 0 bases to trimming and J lost 2 bases, with 9 bases between them. Germline-derived CDR1 and CDR2 are SGDLS and YYNGEE. This CDR3 contains 15 residues. This CDR3 is CASSVVDVAYNEQFF. CDR3 DNA: TGTGCCAGCAGCGTAGTAGACGTCGCCTACAATGAGCAGTTCTTC.

V and J are TRBV15 and TRBJ1-2; maybe TRBD1 (5 bases). The CDR3 runs 14 residues. V was shortened by 0 bases and J by 7 bases, with 12 bases between the two germline ends. Per the germline V gene, CDR1 is LNHNV and CDR2 is YYDKDF (reference sequence). DNA for the CDR3: TGTGCCACCAGCAGAGATAGAGGGGATGGTGGCTACACCTTC. This gives the protein CATSRDRGDGGYTF.